This passage covers 17 T cell receptor beta chains from one sample sequenced in a study of vaccination and CD4 T cells after COVID-19. The treatment denotes: roughly 10-day PBMC culture with coronavirus spike peptide pools or control peptides (ViraFEST assay). What these receptors recognize is not known. Cultured CD4+ T-cell DNA underwent Oncomine TCR Beta short-read sequencing. TCRdb re-called the PCR reads with MiXCR, one entry per CDR3 protein. This sample has about 16,000 distinct CDR3 sequences, with approximately 48% found just once. Sequencing was carried out using CD4+ T cells from blood, cultured in vitro. These receptors all stem from a human donor who had recovered from COVID-19.

The genes are TRBV20-1 and TRBJ1-4; D unresolved. V was cut by 0 bases and J by 7 bases, with 12 bases left in between. The germline CDR1 and CDR2 sequences are DFQATT and SNEGSKA (reference sequence). The length of the CDR3 is 14 residues. The CDR3 here is CSARDPGFGEKLFF. In nucleotides, the CDR3 is TGCAGTGCTAGAGATCCAGGTTTCGGTGAAAAACTGTTTTTT.

This clonotype turned up a few times. The CDR3 DNA follows: TGTGCCAGCAGTGACCGGACAGGCCCCAATCAGCCCCAGCATTTT. Translation gives CASSDRTGPNQPQHF. V is TRBV2 and J is TRBJ1-5; TRBD1 matches 7 bases. J was trimmed by 3 bases and V by 3 bases; bases with no gene match: 5. Germline-derived CDR1 and CDR2 are SNHLY and FYNNEI. The CDR3 covers 15 residues.

The chain employs TRBV5-1 and TRBJ2-5; no clear D. The CDR3 sequence is 13 residues long. Germline V gives CDR1 SGHRS, CDR2 YFSETQ. V was trimmed by 1 base and J by 5 bases, leaving 9 bases between them. The CDR3 here is CASSLNGPETQYF. The CDR3 DNA reads as TGCGCCAGCAGCTTGAATGGGCCGGAGACCCAGTACTTC. Variable domain in full (rest from reference TRBV5-1 and TRBJ2-5): KAGVTQTPRYLIKTRGQQVTLSCSPISGHRSVSWYQQTPGQGLQFLFEYFSETQRNKGNFPGRFSGRQFSNSRSEMNVSTLELGDSALYLCASSLNGPETQYFGPGTRLLVL.

This clonotype has more than one count but fewer than ten. The CDR3 region has the DNA TGCGCCAGCAGCTTACAGGGGAGTGACACTGAAGCTTTCTTT. This encodes CASSLQGSDTEAFF. The genes are TRBV5-1 and TRBJ1-1; 7 bases agree with TRBD1. V was pared by 2 bases and J by 3 bases, with 4 bases of the junction left unmatched. CDR3 length: 14 amino acids. Germline V gene data show CDR1 as SGHRS and CDR2 as YFSETQ.

This clonotype was found a few times. The rearrangement uses TRBV6-1 and TRBJ1-5, with a tentative D call TRBD1 (6 bases). The V gene lost 8 bases and the J gene lost 0 bases, with 14 bases spanning the gap. From germline, CDR1 is MNHNS and CDR2 SASEGT. The CDR3 has 15 amino acids. CDR3 DNA: TGTGCCAGCGAGGGGGGGGGTCCTAGCAATCAGCCCCAGCATTTT. Protein sequence: CASEGGGPSNQPQHF.

The chain couples TRBV3-1 to TRBJ2-7; TRBD2 might be the D (5 bases). The germline V gene encodes CDR1 LGHDT and CDR2 YNNKEL (reference sequence). Trimming took 3 bases from V and 1 from J, leaving 16 bases between them. The CDR3 length is 16 residues. The CDR3 sequence: CASSQRAAVTSYEQYF. The CDR3 region has the DNA TGTGCCAGCAGCCAGAGGGCGGCTGTGACATCCTACGAGCAGTACTTC.

The chain joins TRBV5-1 to TRBJ2-2; unclear D gene. Trimming left V 3 bases short and J 1 base short, with 13 bases between. CDR3 length equals 16 residues. The V gene's germline CDR1 is SGHRS and CDR2 YFSETQ. In DNA form, the CDR3 reads TGCGCCAGCAGCTCCCTGAATCGAGGGAACACCGGGGAGCTGTTTTTT. It codes for CASSSLNRGNTGELFF.

The CDR3 DNA sequence: TGTGCCAGCAGGGTACACGGTGGGGGTGGAAACACCATATATTTT. Residues: CASRVHGGGGNTIYF. The chain couples TRBV12-3 or TRBV12-4 to TRBJ1-3, with TRBD1 as a possible D gene (5 bases). This CDR3 is 15 amino acids long. The V end was cut by 6 bases, the J end by 3 bases, with 15 bases between.

The chain combines TRBV7-2 with TRBJ1-5; D is perhaps TRBD1 (5 bases). V was shortened by 3 bases and J by 5 bases, with 8 bases between the two germline ends. The germline gives CDR1 SGHTA, CDR2 FQGNSA. CDR3 length: 13 amino acids. The CDR3 DNA reads TGTGCCAGCAGCTTTGGGACTGATCAGCCCCAGCATTTT. Its translation: CASSFGTDQPQHF.

The chain couples TRBV7-3 to TRBJ1-1; D remains ambiguous. The CDR3 is made up of 15 amino acids. The germline V and J ends were trimmed by 1 base and 1 base, with 10 bases remaining between them. Per germline, CDR1 SGHTA and CDR2 FQGTGA. The CDR3 region is CASSLMSDGNTEAFF. The CDR3 DNA reads as TGTGCCAGCAGCTTAATGAGTGATGGGAACACTGAAGCTTTCTTT.

There are a few counts of this clonotype. The chain is built from TRBV20-1 and TRBJ1-3; D remains unclear. The germline gives CDR1 DFQATT, CDR2 SNEGSKA (reference sequence). Trimming took off 6 bases at V and 1 base at J, with 13 bases between the two ends. The CDR3 is 14 amino acids. The DNA of the CDR3 is TGCAGTGCCCCTCTTACGGGATCTGGAAACACCATATATTTT. It encodes CSAPLTGSGNTIYF.

The chain joins TRBV30 to TRBJ1-1; 7 bases agree with TRBD1. V was pared by 0 bases and J by 2 bases, with 3 bases of the junction left unmatched. Germline CDR1 and CDR2: GTSNPN and SVGIG (reference sequence). The CDR3 is 14 amino acids. CDR3 in amino acids: CAWSVGTANTEAFF. The DNA for the CDR3 is TGTGCCTGGAGTGTAGGGACAGCTAACACTGAAGCTTTCTTT.

This rearrangement joins TRBV30 to TRBJ1-3; D is undetermined. The CDR3 covers 12 residues. The germline CDR1 and CDR2 sequences are GTSNPN and SVGIG (reference sequence). V lost 5 bases and J 0 bases, leaving 5 bases between the germline ends. The chain's CDR3 is CAWLNSGNTIYF. CDR3 nucleotides: TGTGCCTGGCTGAACTCTGGAAACACCATATATTTT.

The gene calls are TRBV9 and TRBJ1-6, with 9 bases that match TRBD1. Trimming removed 0 bases from V and 8 bases from J; junction bases left unmatched: 3. CDR3 length: 15 amino acids. Germline V gene lookup returns CDR1 SGDLS and CDR2 YYNGEE. The CDR3 loop reads CASSVGRTGDSPLHF. As DNA, the CDR3 is TGTGCCAGCAGCGTAGGGAGGACAGGGGATTCACCCCTCCACTTT.

The rearrangement joins TRBV24-1 to TRBJ2-6, with 15 bases that match TRBD2. Trimming cost V 5 bases and J 3 bases; bases outside gene matches: 4. The CDR3 is 18 amino acids. Germline V gives CDR1 KGHDR, CDR2 SFDVKD. The CDR3: CATSGTSGRASGANVLTF. For the CDR3, the DNA is TGTGCCACCAGTGGGACTAGCGGGAGGGCAAGTGGGGCCAACGTCCTGACTTTC.

V usage is TRBV19 and J usage is TRBJ1-1, with 7 bases that match TRBD1. The CDR3 has 15 amino acids. J gave up 8 bases and V 6 bases, and 15 bases lay outside the gene matches. Per the germline V gene, CDR1 is LNHDA and CDR2 is SQIVND (reference sequence). The CDR3 region has the DNA TGTGCCAGTAGCCTACAGGGGAAGGGCAGCAGGGAAGCTTTCTTT. Residues: CASSLQGKGSREAFF.

The chain employs TRBV18 and TRBJ1-5, with D unresolved. The V end was cut by 2 bases, the J end by 0 bases, with 5 bases between. This CDR3 is 14 amino acids long. Germline V gene lookup returns CDR1 KGHSH and CDR2 LQKENI. CDR3 amino acids: CASSPVNSNQPQHF. The CDR3 coding sequence is TGTGCCAGCTCACCAGTAAATAGCAATCAGCCCCAGCATTTT. Full variable domain (outside the CDR3, taken from reference TRBV18 and TRBJ1-5): NAGVMQNPRHLVRRRGQEARLRCSPMKGHSHVYWYRQLPEEGLKFMVYLQKENIIDESGMPKERFSAEFPKEGPSILRIQQVVRGDSAAYFCASSPVNSNQPQHFGDGTRLSIL.